The clone carrying this T cell receptor beta chain was seen once. Sequencing used immunoSEQ multiplex PCR; TCRdb keeps in-frame clones, though not all of them. Of about 310,000 clones listed, approximately 88% are singletons. This entry comes from a study of blood T cell repertoires in COVID-19. V lost 3 bases, J lost 7 bases, and 2 bases stayed unmatched. CDR3 length equals 14 residues. CDR1 and CDR2 from the germline V gene are MRHNA and SNTAGT. V usage is TRBV6-4 and J usage is TRBJ1-4; TRBD1 aligns across 10 bases. This sequence originates from a man aged 60-69 years who had recovered from COVID-19. The sample comprised PBMCs or T cells enriched from blood (not recorded which). The CDR3 region has the DNA TGTGCCAGCAGTGAGACAGGGGGCGGTGAAAAACTGTTTTTT. Its translation: CASSETGGGEKLFF.